Shown below are 16 T cell receptor beta chains from a single sample sequenced in a study of memory CD8 T cells in hepatitis C reinfection. The table came from immunoSEQ multiplex PCR; TCRdb's copy has only in-frame clones and leaves some out. The sample includes around 45,000 clones, around nine tenths of them seen just once. Time point of the sample: peak reinfection, 3 to 8 weeks after reinfection detection. No in vitro expansion preceded TCR sequencing of the sorted cells. The sample consisted of naive CD8+ T cells sorted from blood. All receptors derive from a man younger than 30 with hepatitis C virus infection.

The rearrangement uses TRBV28 and TRBJ2-5, with 7 nucleotides matching TRBD2. Germline CDR1 reads MDHEN; CDR2 reads SYDVKM. With V trimmed by 5 bases and J by 2 bases, 11 bases remained unmatched. This CDR3 has 16 residues. The CDR3: CASSLGGSGTQETQYF. The DNA for the CDR3 is TGTGCCAGCAGTCTCGGCGGGAGCGGAACACAAGAGACCCAGTACTTC.

The CDR3 here is CASSQGPGTGEWVYNEQFF. DNA for the CDR3: TGCGCCAGCAGCCAAGGTCCTGGGACAGGGGAATGGGTTTACAATGAGCAGTTCTTC. The chain recombines TRBV4-1 with TRBJ2-1; 10 positions agree with TRBD1. Per germline, CDR1 MGHRA and CDR2 YSYEKL. J gave up 4 bases and V 1 base, and 13 bases lay outside the gene matches. The CDR3 is 19 amino acids.

V and J are TRBV2 and TRBJ2-7; D uncertain. V gave up 8 bases and J gave up 3 bases, with 8 bases separating them. The CDR3 spans 11 residues. Germline values: CDR1 SNHLY, CDR2 FYNNEI. The DNA for the CDR3 is TGTGCCAGCCGGTCCCACTACGAGCAGTACGTC. Its translation: CASRSHYEQYV.

V usage is TRBV4-1 and J usage is TRBJ1-2, with TRBD1 identical over 10 bases. Germline CDR1 reads MGHRA; CDR2 reads YSYEKL. This CDR3 has 15 residues. V was clipped by 4 bases and J by 4 bases; unmatched bases: 6. The CDR3 DNA is TGCGCCAGCAGCCCACGGGACAGGGGAGCCTATGGCTACACCTTC. It is translated as CASSPRDRGAYGYTF.

The chain joins TRBV4-1 to TRBJ2-2; 8 bases fit TRBD1. The CDR3 runs 16 residues. With V trimmed by 3 bases and J by 2 bases, 5 bases remained unmatched. The germline V gene has CDR1 MGHRA and CDR2 YSYEKL. The DNA for the CDR3 is TGCGCCAGCAGCCACGTAGGACAGGGAAACACCGGGGAGCTGTTTTTT. It translates to CASSHVGQGNTGELFF.

The rearrangement uses TRBV29-1 and TRBJ2-1; the match to TRBD2 covers 13 bases. There are 21 residues in the CDR3. V lost 4 bases, J lost 5 bases, and 23 bases stayed unmatched. CDR1 and CDR2 from the germline V gene are SQVTM and ANQGSEA. This CDR3 reads CSVGALVGTSGAKSPDNEQFF. The CDR3 DNA reads TGCAGCGTTGGGGCCCTCGTGGGGACTAGCGGGGCCAAATCCCCTGACAATGAGCAGTTCTTC.

The count of this clone is one. The CDR3 loop is CASSQGGGGAWYGYTF. CDR3 DNA: TGTGCCAGCAGCCAAGGAGGCGGGGGCGCTTGGTATGGCTACACCTTC. The chain combines TRBV14 with TRBJ1-2, with D possibly TRBD1 on 6 matching bases. This CDR3 has 16 residues. Germline V gives CDR1 SGHDN, CDR2 FVKESK. V lost 1 base to trimming and J lost 5 bases, with 17 bases between them.

The chain has TRBV5-4 and TRBJ2-7, with TRBD2 matching 8 bases. Germline-derived CDR1 and CDR2 are SGHNT and YYREEE (reference sequence). Trimming took 4 bases from V and 0 from J; bases not matched to a gene: 21. This CDR3 region has 20 residues. CDR3 protein: CASSTLVGVAGYGSSYEQYF. CDR3 in DNA: TGTGCCAGCAGCACTCTCGTGGGGGTAGCGGGATACGGGAGCTCCTACGAGCAGTACTTC. Supplemented by reference TRBV5-4 and TRBJ2-7, the full variable domain reads ETGVTQSPTHLIKTRGQQVTLRCSSQSGHNTVSWYQQALGQGPQFIFQYYREEENGRGNFPPRFSGLQFPNYSSELNVNALELDDSALYLCASSTLVGVAGYGSSYEQYFGPGTRLTVT.

The genes are TRBV7-9 and TRBJ2-3; 11 bases fit TRBD2. The germline gives CDR1 SEHNR, CDR2 FQNEAQ (reference sequence). The CDR3 spans 16 residues. V lost 1 base, J lost 2 bases, and 2 bases stayed unmatched. The CDR3 DNA is TGTGCCAGCAGCTTAGTACTAGCGGGAGACACAGATACGCAGTATTTT. It encodes CASSLVLAGDTDTQYF.

V usage is TRBV7-2 and J usage is TRBJ1-2; D unclear. CDR1 is SGHTA and CDR2 is FQGNSA in the germline V gene. Trimming cost V 5 bases and J 1 base, with 8 bases left between them. The CDR3 runs to 13 residues. For the CDR3, the DNA is TGTGCCAGCAGCCCTACCGTTAACTATGGCTACACCTTC. This translates into CASSPTVNYGYTF.

The chain is built from TRBV4-1 and TRBJ2-3; D is perhaps TRBD2 (6 bases). The V gene's germline CDR1 is MGHRA and CDR2 YSYEKL. The CDR3 totals 14 residues. Trimming pared 0 bases from V and 4 bases from J, leaving 8 bases between. The CDR3 DNA reads TGCGCCAGCAGCCAAGATTGGGGGGCAGATACGCAGTATTTT. Translating gives CASSQDWGADTQYF.

The J gene is TRBJ2-2, the V gene TRBV11-2; 9 positions match TRBD2. Trimming at V came to 5 bases and at J to 5 bases, leaving 6 bases not matched to a gene. From germline, CDR1 is SGHAT and CDR2 FQNNGV. The CDR3 loop spans 15 amino acids. In nucleotides, the CDR3 is TGTGCCAGCAGCCCATACGGACTAGCGACCGGGGAGCTGTTTTTT. It codes for CASSPYGLATGELFF.

DNA for the CDR3: TGTGCCAGCAGTTTATGGGCTAGCGGGGGACTCTCAGATACGCAGTATTTT. The encoded protein is CASSLWASGGLSDTQYF. The chain combines TRBV28 with TRBJ2-3; 10 bases are shared with TRBD2. This CDR3 has 17 amino acids. V shed 0 bases and J 4 bases; nucleotides not matched to a gene: 7. Germline V gene data show CDR1 as MDHEN and CDR2 as SYDVKM.

This rearrangement joins TRBV11-2 to TRBJ1-5; TRBD1 matches at 8 bases. Germline CDR1 is SGHAT and CDR2 is FQNNGV. This CDR3 is 15 amino acids long. Trimming at V came to 6 bases and at J to 7 bases, leaving 11 bases not matched to a gene. CDR3 DNA: TGTGCCAGCAGTTCGGACAGGGTTAATGGGCAGCCCCAGCATTTT. Its protein is CASSSDRVNGQPQHF.

V is TRBV19 and J is TRBJ2-2; D uncertain. The CDR3 has 15 amino acids. Per germline, CDR1 LNHDA and CDR2 SQIVND (reference sequence). The V end lost 3 bases, the J end lost 9 bases, and 17 bases lay between the germline ends. CDR3 sequence reads: CASSILAAAHRELFF. The CDR3 coding sequence is TGTGCCAGTAGTATTTTGGCGGCAGCCCACCGGGAGCTGTTTTTT.

The V gene is TRBV11-2, the J gene TRBJ2-2, with 11 bases lining up with TRBD2. V lost 4 bases and J lost 7; bases outside the gene matches: 17. Germline CDR1 is SGHAT and CDR2 is FQNNGV. The CDR3 runs to 19 residues. CDR3 in DNA: TGTGCCAGCAGCTCCAACTTCGTGACCGGCCTAGCGGGGGGCGGGGAGCTGTTTTTT. Protein: CASSSNFVTGLAGGGELFF.